This is a list of T cell receptor beta chains from one sample in a study of blood T cell repertoires in COVID-19. Measured with immunoSEQ multiplex PCR; TCRdb has only the in-frame clones, and not every one. The repertoire consists of roughly 300,000 clones, with roughly nine tenths occurring once and the leading ten covering about 12%. The source material was peripheral blood. All receptors derive from a woman in her thirties with COVID-19, enrolled during active disease. CDR3s include the opening cysteine and the closing phenylalanine or tryptophan. The D gene is left open where the match is weak. The size entry is marked missing in some rows and otherwise reads once, few, many or a size class.

>TRBD1|TRBV16|once|TRBJ1-6
TGTGCCAGCAGCCAAACAGGGGTAAGGTCACCCCTCCACTTT
CASSQTGVRSPLHF
>.|TRBV5-1|.|TRBJ2-1
TGCGCCAGCAGCTTGGCGGGGGGCTTGAGCTCCTACAATGAGCAGTTCTTC
CASSLAGGLSSYNEQFF
>TRBD1|TRBV10-3|.|TRBJ2-1
TGTGCCATCAGTGGGCCCGGGACAGGGGCCTACAATGAGCAGTTCTTC
CAISGPGTGAYNEQFF
>TRBD2|TRBV6-2/TRBV6-3|.|TRBJ2-7
TGTGCCAGCAGTCCAAGGGGGACTAGCATATCCTACGAGCAGTACTTC
CASSPRGTSISYEQYF
>TRBD1|TRBV19|.|TRBJ1-5
TGTGCCAGCCACCGACAGGGGAGCAATCAGCCCCAGCATTTT
CASHRQGSNQPQHF
>TRBD1|TRBV19|.|TRBJ2-7
TGTGCCAGTAGTCCGGTAGGGCAGGGGGCCTACGAGCAGTACTTC
CASSPVGQGAYEQYF
>.|TRBV10-3|.|TRBJ1-2
TGTGCCATCAGTGACCATGCCAGGACTAACTATGGCTACACCTTC
CAISDHARTNYGYTF
>TRBD1|TRBV19|.|TRBJ1-5
TGTGCCAGTAGTATAGGACAGGGGATAGATCAGCCCCAGCATTTT
CASSIGQGIDQPQHF
>.|TRBV6-5|.|TRBJ1-6
TGTGCCAGCAGCACCAGGCAGGCACCCCTCCACTTT
CASSTRQAPLHF
>.|TRBV7-8|.|TRBJ2-5
TGTGCCAGCAGCTTAGGCTTGTCGGGATACCAAGAGACCCAGTACTTC
CASSLGLSGYQETQYF
>TRBD1|TRBV5-1|.|TRBJ1-2
TGCGCCAGCAGCTTCACGACAGGGGGCTATGGCTACACCTTC
CASSFTTGGYGYTF
>.|TRBV5-1|.|TRBJ1-4
TGCGCCAGCAGCTGGACAGCCACTAATGAAAAACTGTTTTTT
CASSWTATNEKLFF
>TRBD1|TRBV10-3|.|TRBJ1-2
TGTGCCATTTTACCCTCAGGGGGCACGGACTATGGCTACACCTTC
CAILPSGGTDYGYTF
>.|TRBV5-1|.|TRBJ2-7
TGCGCCGGGCTGGGGGCGCTCGAGCAGTACTTC
CAGLGALEQYF
>.|TRBV18|.|TRBJ1-5
TGTGCCAGCTCACCAGTGATTTCAGGGGGCAATCAGCCCCAGCATTTT
CASSPVISGGNQPQHF
>.|TRBV4-2|.|TRBJ1-5
TGTGCCAGCAGCCAAGATGCCCAGGGTATGGGGCCCCAGCATTTT
CASSQDAQGMGPQHF
>.|TRBV6-6|.|TRBJ1-2
TGTGCCAGCAGTGCAGGAAACTATGGCTACACCTTC
CASSAGNYGYTF
>.|TRBV30|.|TRBJ1-5
TGTGCCTGGAGCCCCGGGTTTAGCAATCAGCCCCAGCATTTT
CAWSPGFSNQPQHF
>.|TRBV28|.|TRBJ1-1
TGTGCCAGCAGTCCCGACAGGCACGGGGTCAACACTGAAGCTTTCTTT
CASSPDRHGVNTEAFF
>.|TRBV11-2|.|TRBJ1-2
TGTGCCAGCACCACATGGGGGGAGGCTGGCTACACCTTC
CASTTWGEAGYTF
>.|TRBV14|.|TRBJ1-1
TGTGCCAGCAGCCAAGAGAGGGTAGCTTTCTTT
CASSQERVAFF
>.|TRBV12-3/TRBV12-4|few|TRBJ1-4
TGTGCCAGCAGTTTAGGTCGGGAACGGTCTTTT
CASSLGRERSF
>.|TRBV5-1|.|TRBJ2-7
TGCGCCAGCAGCTGGGACACTTCCTACGAGCAGTACTTC
CASSWDTSYEQYF
>.|TRBV7-9|.|TRBJ1-1
TGTGCCAGCAGCTTAGGAAGTCTCGGGGGAGGGTCCACTGAAGCTTTCTTT
CASSLGSLGGGSTEAFF
>.|TRBV28|.|TRBJ1-2
TGTGCCACCTTCCAGCCAGGGACACAATTTTGGAACTATGGCTACACCTTC
CATFQPGTQFWNYGYTF
>TRBD2|TRBV2|.|TRBJ2-1
TGTGCCAGCAGTGCTGATGCGGGGGTGTACAATGAGCAGTTCTTC
CASSADAGVYNEQFF
>TRBD1|TRBV27|.|TRBJ1-1
TGTGCCAGCAGTTTATTGGGACAGGGTGAAGCTTTCTTT
CASSLLGQGEAFF
>.|TRBV12-3/TRBV12-4|.|TRBJ1-1
TGTGCCAGCAGGGACAGTGGAGGCACTGAAGCTTTCTTT
CASRDSGGTEAFF
>TRBD1|TRBV13|.|TRBJ1-2
TGTGCCAGCAGCTTAGAAGGGACAGGGGGACGGGGCTACACCTTC
CASSLEGTGGRGYTF